What follows are 13 T cell receptor beta chains derived from one specimen sequenced in a study of cytomegalovirus exposure and HLA in healthy donors. The PCR contained 60 Vbeta and 13 Jbeta primers. The repertoire was sequenced with immunoSEQ multiplex PCR; TCRdb's copy has only in-frame clones and lacks some. The sample lists roughly 100,000 clones, 60% to 70% seen once, with roughly 3% in the top ten. Sequenced: PBMCs. These receptors were taken from a woman aged 45-65 years in good health and CMV-seronegative.

The chain has TRBV5-5 and TRBJ1-2; D call uncertain. The germline CDR1 and CDR2 sequences are SGHKS and YYEKEE (reference sequence). The V gene lost 1 base and the J gene lost 8 bases, with 15 bases spanning the gap. This CDR3 has 14 residues. Here the CDR3 DNA reads TGTGCCAGCAGCTTGACCCAACGGAGCGGGGGCTACACCTTC. It is translated as CASSLTQRSGGYTF.

The chain has TRBV7-2 and TRBJ1-2; TRBD1 might be the D (6 bases). V dropped 2 bases and J dropped 6 bases, with 13 bases sitting between them. The CDR3 loop spans 14 amino acids. In germline, CDR1 is SGHTA, CDR2 FQGNSA. The chain's CDR3 is CASSLNGGGDGYTF. Written as DNA, the CDR3 is TGTGCCAGCAGCTTAAATGGGGGGGGCGATGGCTACACCTTC.

This clone occurred a few times. This chain joins TRBV29-1 and TRBJ1-4; 7 bases fit TRBD1. The V segment lost 6 bases and the J segment 6 bases; nucleotides outside the gene matches: 7. This CDR3 is built from 13 residues. Germline V gives CDR1 SQVTM, CDR2 ANQGSEA. CDR3 region: CSVSTGVYEKLFF. The CDR3 region has the DNA TGCAGCGTATCTACAGGGGTGTATGAAAAACTGTTTTTT.

The chain is built from TRBV7-3 and TRBJ2-2, with D possibly TRBD1 on 5 matching bases. The V gene lost 1 base and the J gene lost 1 base, with 10 bases spanning the gap. Germline V gene sequence: CDR1 SGHTA, CDR2 FQGTGA. This CDR3 has 16 amino acids. This CDR3 reads CASSLMAQGNTGELFF. The CDR3 DNA reads TGTGCCAGCAGCTTAATGGCTCAGGGGAACACCGGGGAGCTGTTTTTT. Combining the CDR3 with reference TRBV7-3 and TRBJ2-2 gives the whole variable domain GAGVSQTPSNKVTEKGKYVELRCDPISGHTALYWYRQSLGQGPEFLIYFQGTGAADDSGLPNDRFFAVRPEGSVSTLKIQRTERGDSAVYLCASSLMAQGNTGELFFGEGSRLTVL.

This clone was detected a few times. CDR3 amino acids: CASSTGMNIQYF. The CDR3 DNA sequence: TGTGCCAGCAGTACAGGGATGAACATTCAGTACTTC. This sequence joins TRBV2 and TRBJ2-4; D possibly corresponds to TRBD1 (6 bases). The germline gives CDR1 SNHLY, CDR2 FYNNEI. The CDR3 spans 12 residues. V was shortened by 5 bases and J by 7 bases, with 9 bases between the two germline ends.

The V call is TRBV2, the J call TRBJ2-1; 13 bases line up with TRBD2. The CDR3 consists of 16 residues. Germline values: CDR1 SNHLY, CDR2 FYNNEI. Trimming at V came to 6 bases and at J to 4 bases, leaving 6 bases not matched to a gene. The CDR3 protein is CASRRLAGGLYNEQFF. The CDR3 nucleotides are TGTGCCAGCAGGCGACTAGCGGGGGGCCTATACAATGAGCAGTTCTTC. The full variable domain, with the rest looked up from reference TRBV2 and TRBJ2-1, is EPEVTQTPSHQVTQMGQEVILRCVPISNHLYFYWYRQILGQKVEFLVSFYNNEISEKSEIFDDQFSVERPDGSNFTLKIRSTKLEDSAMYFCASRRLAGGLYNEQFFGPGTRLTVL.

This chain uses TRBV7-9 with TRBJ2-1; the match to TRBD2 covers 13 bases. The CDR3 totals 16 residues. V gave up 1 base and J gave up 10 bases; unmatched junction bases: 7. CDR1 is SEHNR, CDR2 FQNEAQ, per germline (reference sequence). The CDR3 spells CASSLDPLAGGREQFF. CDR3 coding DNA: TGTGCCAGCAGCTTAGATCCACTAGCGGGGGGGCGAGAGCAGTTCTTC.

The chain employs TRBV7-8 and TRBJ2-1, with 7 bases lining up with TRBD1. V was pared by 4 bases and J by 2 bases, with 11 bases of the junction left unmatched. Germline-derived CDR1 and CDR2 are SGHVS and FQNEAQ. This CDR3 spans 17 amino acids. The CDR3 DNA follows: TGTGCCAGCAGCTCCACTTACAGGGGAGAAACCTACAATGAGCAGTTCTTC. Its translation: CASSSTYRGETYNEQFF.

In its sample, this clone is medium-sized. Here the CDR3 DNA reads TGTGCCAGCACTTCGACTAGCGGGGCCCCAGATACGCAGTATTTT. This gives the protein CASTSTSGAPDTQYF. This chain joins TRBV6-1 and TRBJ2-3; 11 nucleotides line up with TRBD2. The CDR3 sequence is 15 residues long. V dropped 7 bases and J dropped 4; count of bases not matched to a gene: 7. The germline V gene encodes CDR1 MNHNS and CDR2 SASEGT.

A few counts support this clone. The V and J genes are TRBV7-8 and TRBJ1-6; TRBD1 matches 8 bases. CDR3 length: 15 residues. Germline V lookup: CDR1 SGHVS, CDR2 FQNEAQ. After removal of 1 base from V and 7 bases from J, the junction contained 3 bases not matched to a gene. CDR3 DNA sequence: TGTGCCAGCAGCTTAGGTCAGGGGGCGAATTCACCCCTCCACTTT. Translated: CASSLGQGANSPLHF.

The rearrangement links TRBV5-1 to TRBJ2-3; 7 bases match TRBD2. J was trimmed by 2 bases and V by 0 bases; bases with no gene match: 6. The CDR3 spans 16 residues. Germline loops: CDR1 SGHRS, CDR2 YFSETQ. CDR3 bases: TGCGCCAGCAGCTTGGTCGGGCGGGGGTACACAGATACGCAGTATTTT. Its translation is CASSLVGRGYTDTQYF. The full variable domain, with the rest looked up from reference TRBV5-1 and TRBJ2-3, is KAGVTQTPRYLIKTRGQQVTLSCSPISGHRSVSWYQQTPGQGLQFLFEYFSETQRNKGNFPGRFSGRQFSNSRSEMNVSTLELGDSALYLCASSLVGRGYTDTQYFGPGTRLTVL.

The V gene is TRBV6-5, the J gene TRBJ1-3; D not resolved. The V gene's germline CDR1 is MNHEY and CDR2 SVGAGI. The CDR3 has 15 residues. V dropped 0 bases and J dropped 1 base, with 7 bases sitting between them. The CDR3 DNA reads as TGTGCCAGCAGTTACTCGGCTTATTCTGGAAACACCATATATTTT. Amino acids: CASSYSAYSGNTIYF.

As regards this clone: The germline gene is not matched at one end of the junction; a read error may be the cause. The chain has TRBV28 and TRBJ2-1, with TRBD2 as a possible D gene (6 bases). Germline CDR1 reads MDHEN; CDR2 reads SYDVKM. The CDR3 length is 15 residues. DNA of the CDR3: TGTGCCAGCAGTTTGCCTAGCGTCTCCTCCAATGAGCAGTTCTTC. Its protein is CASSLPSVSSNEQFF.